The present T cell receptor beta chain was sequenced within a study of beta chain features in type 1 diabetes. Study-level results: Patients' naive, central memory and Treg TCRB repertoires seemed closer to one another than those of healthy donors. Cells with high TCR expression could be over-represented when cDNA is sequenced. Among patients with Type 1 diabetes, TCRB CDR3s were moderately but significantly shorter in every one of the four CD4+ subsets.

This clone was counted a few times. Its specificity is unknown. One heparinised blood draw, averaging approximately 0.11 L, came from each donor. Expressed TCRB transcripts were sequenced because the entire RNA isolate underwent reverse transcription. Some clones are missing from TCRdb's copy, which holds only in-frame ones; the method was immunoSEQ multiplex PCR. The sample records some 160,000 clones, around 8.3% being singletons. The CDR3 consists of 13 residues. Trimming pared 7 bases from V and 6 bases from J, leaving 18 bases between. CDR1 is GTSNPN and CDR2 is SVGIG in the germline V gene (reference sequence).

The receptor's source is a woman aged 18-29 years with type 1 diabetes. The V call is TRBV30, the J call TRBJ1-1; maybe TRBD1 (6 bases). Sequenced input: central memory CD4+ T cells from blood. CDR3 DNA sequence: TGTGCCTCAACAGGGAATAATCATCCTGAAGCTTTCTTT. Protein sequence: CASTGNNHPEAFF.